These 28 T cell receptor beta chains share one sample of origin, sequenced in a study of cytomegalovirus exposure and HLA in healthy donors. Use of 60 Vbeta and 13 Jbeta primers characterized the PCR. Assay used: immunoSEQ multiplex PCR; TCRdb lists only in-frame clones, some missing. Altogether tens of thousands of clones are present, 80% to 90% being singletons, with the ten largest covering 6.5%. Input material: PBMCs. The source is a human donor in good health.

The chain combines TRBV4-2 with TRBJ2-1; 9 bases are shared with TRBD2. Germline CDR1 reads LGHNA; CDR2 reads YNFKEQ. CDR3 size: 18 residues. The trim removed 1 base at V and 7 bases at J, leaving 14 bases unmatched. In DNA form, the CDR3 reads TGTGCCAGCAGCCAAGGGGAATTAGCGGGGGCCCGGGGAAATGAGCAGTTCTTC. Amino acids: CASSQGELAGARGNEQFF.

The chain employs TRBV30 and TRBJ1-1; unclear D gene. The CDR3 has 11 amino acids. Germline loops: CDR1 GTSNPN, CDR2 SVGIG (reference sequence). V gave up 4 bases and J gave up 0 bases, with 3 bases separating them. Written as DNA, the CDR3 is TGTGCCTGGACATTGAACACTGAAGCTTTCTTT. Translated, it gives CAWTLNTEAFF.

The rearrangement links TRBV5-1 to TRBJ1-2, with D possibly matching TRBD1 (6 bases). The CDR3 sequence is 14 residues long. Per the germline V gene, CDR1 is SGHRS and CDR2 is YFSETQ. Trimming took 2 bases from V and 2 from J, leaving 10 bases between them. The CDR3 sequence is CASSLAGENYGYTF. CDR3 in DNA: TGCGCCAGCAGCTTAGCAGGGGAAAACTATGGCTACACCTTC.

V and J are TRBV6-6 and TRBJ2-7; 11 bases are shared with TRBD2. The germline CDR1 and CDR2 sequences are MNHNY and SVGAGI (reference sequence). The trim removed 10 bases at V and 2 bases at J, leaving 13 bases unmatched. The CDR3 length is 16 residues. The CDR3 nucleotides read TGTGCCACCCTCCGTACTAGCGGGGGTAACACCTACGAGCAGTACTTC. Amino acids: CATLRTSGGNTYEQYF.

J is TRBJ2-1 and V is TRBV9; TRBD2 matches 7 bases. CDR3 length: 16 residues. Losses at the gene ends were 0 bases for V and 5 bases for J; bases not matched to a gene: 8. Germline V gene data show CDR1 as SGDLS and CDR2 as YYNGEE. CDR3 sequence: CASSVGLAGVDNEQFF. The CDR3 coding sequence is TGTGCCAGCAGCGTAGGGTTAGCGGGTGTTGACAATGAGCAGTTCTTC.

This clone was detected only once. The chain is built from TRBV7-2 and TRBJ1-1; D uncertain. With 4 bases removed from V and 1 base from J, the gap between germline ends came to 7 bases. This CDR3 contains 13 residues. Germline V gene data show CDR1 as SGHTA and CDR2 as FQGNSA. The CDR3 loop reads CASSWPPNTEAFF. CDR3 DNA: TGTGCCAGCAGCTGGCCCCCGAACACTGAAGCTTTCTTT.

The chain is built from TRBV19 and TRBJ2-7; 7 positions match TRBD1. This CDR3 region has 15 residues. The J segment lost 7 bases and the V segment lost 3 bases, leaving 12 bases of the junction unmatched. Germline V gene sequence: CDR1 LNHDA, CDR2 SQIVND (reference sequence). The CDR3 DNA follows: TGTGCCAGTAGTATCCGCCTCGACAGGGAATGGGAGCAGTACTTC. It is translated as CASSIRLDREWEQYF.

V gene TRBV18 combines with J gene TRBJ2-7; 16 bases agree with TRBD2. V gave up 2 bases and J gave up 7 bases; unmatched junction bases: 2. This CDR3 comprises 15 residues. CDR1 and CDR2 from the germline V gene are KGHSH and LQKENI. DNA for the CDR3: TGTGCCAGCTCACCAGGGACTAGCGGGGGGGAAGAGCAGTACTTC. The encoded protein is CASSPGTSGGEEQYF.

The chain combines TRBV7-3 with TRBJ2-2; TRBD2 matches 14 bases. The CDR3 totals 16 residues. J lost 5 bases, V lost 5 bases, and 4 bases had no gene match. Germline CDR1 reads SGHTA; CDR2 reads FQGTGA. CDR3 DNA: TGTGCCAGCAGCACGGGACTAGCGGGGGTGACCGGGGAGCTGTTTTTT. This codes for CASSTGLAGVTGELFF.

The chain carries TRBV19 and TRBJ1-2, with unresolved D. V was cut by 3 bases and J by 0 bases, with 14 bases left in between. Germline CDR1 is LNHDA and CDR2 is SQIVND (reference sequence). The CDR3 totals 16 residues. CDR3 nucleotide sequence: TGTGCCAGTAGTATCCTGGAGGGTCGAACTAACTATGGCTACACCTTC. It translates to CASSILEGRTNYGYTF.

The chain links TRBV7-9 to TRBJ2-2, with D possibly TRBD2 on 5 matching bases. This CDR3 has 14 residues. CDR1 and CDR2 (germline): SEHNR, FQNEAQ (reference sequence). V shed 4 bases and J shed 4 bases, with 10 bases lying between them. The CDR3 is CASSSGGSTGELFF. CDR3 DNA sequence: TGTGCCAGCAGCTCAGGAGGCAGCACCGGGGAGCTGTTTTTT.

This clone turned up a few times. V and J are TRBV27 and TRBJ1-1; 7 positions agree with TRBD1. The V gene end was trimmed by 6 bases and the J gene end by 6 bases; junction bases not matched to a gene: 10. Germline loops: CDR1 MNHEY, CDR2 SMNVEV (reference sequence). The CDR3 loop spans 14 amino acids. The CDR3 DNA reads TGTGCCAGCAGGGGGACAGCGGCTAGCGCTGAAGCTTTCTTT. It encodes CASRGTAASAEAFF.

The J gene is TRBJ1-2, the V gene TRBV19; 8 bases align to TRBD1. V was pared by 5 bases and J by 3 bases, with 5 bases of the junction left unmatched. Germline V CDR1 and CDR2: LNHDA, SQIVND (reference sequence). The CDR3 totals 14 residues. The DNA for the CDR3 is TGTGCCAGTAGTCGGGACAGGTGGGACTATGGCTACACCTTC. It codes for CASSRDRWDYGYTF.

The chain carries TRBV10-3 and TRBJ2-7; 10 bases are a match to TRBD1. CDR1 is ENHRY, CDR2 SYGVKD, per germline. J was trimmed by 3 bases and V by 2 bases; bases with no gene match: 4. This CDR3 is 15 amino acids long. The CDR3 is CAISEAGQGFYEQYF. As DNA, the CDR3 is TGTGCCATCAGTGAGGCGGGACAGGGGTTCTACGAGCAGTACTTC.

The chain carries TRBV10-3 and TRBJ1-2, with D possibly being TRBD1 (6 bases). Germline-derived CDR1 and CDR2 are ENHRY and SYGVKD. The CDR3 is 16 residues long. Trimming removed 6 bases from V and 0 bases from J, with 17 bases in between. CDR3 nucleotide sequence: TGTGCCATCAGCGTTCCCACAGGGCCGTCTAACTATGGCTACACCTTC. It codes for CAISVPTGPSNYGYTF.

In DNA form, the CDR3 reads TGTGCTAGTGGTTTGGGACCGAGGTCCGGGGAGCTGTTTTTT. Protein sequence: CASGLGPRSGELFF. The J gene is TRBJ2-2, the V gene TRBV12-5, with D hard to call. There are 14 residues in the CDR3. CDR1 is LGHNT, CDR2 FRNRAP, per germline. Trimming stripped 1 base from V and 6 bases from J, with 9 bases between.

The rearrangement links TRBV19 to TRBJ1-3, with D possibly matching TRBD1 (6 bases). Germline V gene data show CDR1 as LNHDA and CDR2 as SQIVND (reference sequence). With 7 bases removed from V and 0 bases from J, the gap between germline ends came to 10 bases. This CDR3 comprises 14 residues. The CDR3 DNA follows: TGTGCCAGTACTGACAGGTTCTCTGGAAACACCATATATTTT. It translates to CASTDRFSGNTIYF.

This clone was seen just once. The CDR3 here is CASSQGLGGAETQYF. CDR3 in DNA: TGTGCCAGCAGCCAAGGTTTAGGGGGCGCAGAGACCCAGTACTTC. The chain is built from TRBV14 and TRBJ2-5; 7 bases map to TRBD1. This CDR3 region has 15 residues. After removal of 1 base from V and 4 bases from J, the junction contained 6 bases not matched to a gene. CDR1 and CDR2 (germline): SGHDN, FVKESK.

The chain has TRBV7-3 and TRBJ2-1, with 7 bases identical to TRBD1. Germline lookup yields CDR1 SGHTA and CDR2 FQGTGA. Losses at the gene ends were 2 bases for V and 2 bases for J; bases not matched to a gene: 3. CDR3 size: 15 residues. The CDR3 loop reads CASSLEGAAYNEQFF. The CDR3 DNA is TGTGCCAGCAGCTTAGAGGGGGCCGCCTACAATGAGCAGTTCTTC.

The sample holds a few counts of this clone. V usage is TRBV6-6 and J usage is TRBJ1-1; D may be TRBD1 (5 bases). CDR1 is MNHNY and CDR2 is SVGAGI in the germline V gene (reference sequence). The CDR3 sequence is 14 residues long. V was shortened by 7 bases and J by 3 bases, with 15 bases between the two germline ends. The CDR3 sequence: CASIPREGYTEAFF. CDR3 bases: TGTGCCAGCATCCCCCGGGAGGGGTACACTGAAGCTTTCTTT.

The rearrangement links TRBV5-1 to TRBJ2-5; 7 bases fit TRBD2. Germline loops: CDR1 SGHRS, CDR2 YFSETQ. There are 17 residues in the CDR3. V shed 4 bases and J 1 base; nucleotides not matched to a gene: 13. The CDR3 nucleotides are TGCGCCAGCAGCCTCGGAGCCATTTCTAGCGGCCAAGAGACCCAGTACTTC. It specifies CASSLGAISSGQETQYF.

The V and J genes are TRBV9 and TRBJ1-3; 7 bases align to TRBD1. The CDR3 has 15 amino acids. With 4 bases clipped from V and 0 bases from J, the junction kept 4 bases outside the gene matches. The germline V gene has CDR1 SGDLS and CDR2 YYNGEE. The chain's CDR3 is CASSSRGNSGNTIYF. In DNA form, the CDR3 reads TGTGCCAGCAGCTCCAGGGGGAACTCTGGAAACACCATATATTTT. Full variable domain (missing parts from reference TRBV9 and TRBJ1-3): DSGVTQTPKHLITATGQRVTLRCSPRSGDLSVYWYQQSLDQGLQFLIQYYNGEERAKGNILERFSAQQFPDLHSELNLSSLELGDSALYFCASSSRGNSGNTIYFGEGSWLTVV.

V and J are TRBV27 and TRBJ2-7; D possibly corresponds to TRBD1 (5 bases). V lost 5 bases and J lost 5, with 13 bases in between. This CDR3 region has 13 residues. Germline V gene sequence: CDR1 MNHEY, CDR2 SMNVEV (reference sequence). The CDR3 DNA reads TGTGCCAGCAGTCAGACAGACAGCAACGAGCAGTACTTC. Its protein is CASSQTDSNEQYF.

J is TRBJ1-1 and V is TRBV5-4; D is unresolved. The V end lost 4 bases, the J end lost 5 bases, and 21 bases lay between the germline ends. CDR1 is SGHNT, CDR2 YYREEE, per germline (reference sequence). The CDR3 loop spans 16 amino acids. CDR3 coding DNA: TGTGCCAGCAGCCTTAAGGGTAGCGGGGTAGGGACTGAAGCTTTCTTT. This gives the protein CASSLKGSGVGTEAFF.

The V and J genes are TRBV27 and TRBJ2-7, with D perhaps TRBD1 (6 bases). The CDR3 consists of 15 residues. The V end lost 5 bases, the J end lost 1 base, and 15 bases lay between the germline ends. Germline CDR1 is MNHEY and CDR2 is SMNVEV (reference sequence). CDR3 loop: CASSVGQPLSYEQYF. In nucleotides, the CDR3 is TGTGCCAGCAGTGTAGGACAGCCTCTATCCTACGAGCAGTACTTC.

The chain recombines TRBV30 with TRBJ1-5, with TRBD1 matching 9 bases. With V trimmed by 3 bases and J by 6 bases, 6 bases remained unmatched. The V gene's germline CDR1 is GTSNPN and CDR2 SVGIG (reference sequence). CDR3 length: 14 residues. The CDR3 DNA reads as TGTGCCTGGAGCGAGGGACAGGGAGGTCAGCCCCAGCATTTT. It translates to CAWSEGQGGQPQHF.

The chain links TRBV11-2 to TRBJ2-5, with 7 bases identical to TRBD1. The CDR3 is made up of 15 amino acids. In germline, CDR1 is SGHAT, CDR2 FQNNGV. With 1 base clipped from V and 1 base from J, the junction kept 3 bases outside the gene matches. The DNA for the CDR3 is TGTGCCAGCAGCTTAGGTGGACAGGTCCAAGAGACCCAGTACTTC. Translated: CASSLGGQVQETQYF. Using reference TRBV11-2 and TRBJ2-5 for the parts outside the CDR3, the full variable domain is EAGVAQSPRYKIIEKRQSVAFWCNPISGHATLYWYQQILGQGPKLLIQFQNNGVVDDSQLPKDRFSAERLKGVDSTLKIQPAKLEDSAVYLCASSLGGQVQETQYFGPGTRLLVL.

V usage is TRBV7-3 and J usage is TRBJ2-1; the D gene is possibly TRBD2 (7 bases). This CDR3 has 18 residues. The germline V gene encodes CDR1 SGHTA and CDR2 FQGTGA. Trimming cost V 3 bases and J 6 bases, with 24 bases left between them. The CDR3 loop reads CASSFMVGGARISNEQFF. CDR3 in DNA: TGTGCCAGCAGCTTTATGGTTGGGGGGGCGCGTATCAGCAATGAGCAGTTCTTC.